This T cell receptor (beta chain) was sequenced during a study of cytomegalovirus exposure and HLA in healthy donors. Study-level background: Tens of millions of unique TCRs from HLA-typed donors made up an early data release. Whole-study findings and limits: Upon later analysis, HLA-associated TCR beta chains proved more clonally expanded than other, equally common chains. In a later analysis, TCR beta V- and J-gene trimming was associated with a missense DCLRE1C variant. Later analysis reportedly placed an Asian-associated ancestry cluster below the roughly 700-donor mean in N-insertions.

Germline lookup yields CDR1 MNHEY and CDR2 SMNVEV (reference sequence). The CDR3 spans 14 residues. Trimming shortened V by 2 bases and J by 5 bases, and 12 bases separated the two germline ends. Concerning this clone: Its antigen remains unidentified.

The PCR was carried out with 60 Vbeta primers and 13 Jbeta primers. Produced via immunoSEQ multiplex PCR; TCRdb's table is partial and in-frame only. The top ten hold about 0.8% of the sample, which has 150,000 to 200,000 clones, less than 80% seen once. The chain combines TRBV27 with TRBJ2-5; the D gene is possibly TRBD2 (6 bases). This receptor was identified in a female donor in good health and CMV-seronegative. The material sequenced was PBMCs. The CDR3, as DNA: TGTGCCAGCAGTTTAGGGGGGAGAGGGGAGACCCAGTACTTC. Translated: CASSLGGRGETQYF.